A single sample is the source of the 14 T cell receptor beta chains below, sequenced in a study of T cells in women clearing cervical HPV infection. The table came from immunoSEQ multiplex PCR; TCRdb's copy has only in-frame clones and leaves some out. The sample totals more than 40,000 clones. Sequenced material: blood buffy coat. These TCRs come from a woman aged 18-70 years with a cervical HPV16 infection that either progressed to CIN3+ or cleared (not recorded which).

The CDR3 DNA, read in part, is TGTGCCAGCAGCTCCGACAGGTTTGGGGCCAACGTG. It translates to CASSSDRFGANV. The full-length CDR3 reads as CASSSDRFGANVLFF. This rearrangement joins TRBV7-9 to TRBJ2-2, with a possible D match to TRBD1 (6 bases). The sequenced fragment ends 3 residues before the CDR3 boundary, so the rest is inferred from the germline J gene. Germline CDR1 reads SEHNR; CDR2 reads FQNEAQ (reference sequence). This CDR3 comprises 15 residues.

Concerning this clone itself: The CDR3 is cut off 3 residues early in the read; its end comes from the germline J gene. The J gene is TRBJ1-4, the V gene TRBV7-8, with D hard to call. This CDR3 is built from 14 residues. Germline V gene data show CDR1 as SGHVS and CDR2 as FQNEAQ. The CDR3 DNA, read in part, is TGTGCCAGCAGCCGCGACCCTAGTTCATCACCA. It specifies CASSRDPSSSP. The whole CDR3 is CASSRDPSSSPLFF.

As regards this clone: The read gets to within 3 residues of the CDR3 end, and the germline J gene fills in the rest. The rearrangement links TRBV6-7 to TRBJ2-2, with D possibly being TRBD1 (6 bases). TRBV6-7 is noted as an ORF with a role that remains uncertain. Deletions cut 4 bases from V and 6 bases from J, with 21 bases between. This CDR3 has 17 residues. The sequenced CDR3 bases are TGTGCCAGCAGTTCTCTATTCCCGGACAAGGGGGCCGGGGAG. This gives the protein CASSSLFPDKGAGE. The complete CDR3 protein is CASSSLFPDKGAGELFF.

About this clone: The read finishes 3 residues shy of the CDR3 end, and the germline J gene is used to complete it. The chain combines TRBV4-2 with TRBJ2-3; 14 bases match TRBD2. The CDR3 has 16 amino acids. With V trimmed by 4 bases and J by 8 bases, 8 bases remained unmatched. CDR1 is LGHNA, CDR2 YNFKEQ, per germline. The DNA read from the CDR3 is TGTGCCAGCAGCCCAGGACTAGCGGGGGGTATAAGTACG. Protein product: CASSPGLAGGIST. The CDR3 as a whole reads CASSPGLAGGISTQYF.

A note on this clone: The missing CDR3 end, 3 residues past where the read stops, is filled in from the germline J gene. The chain uses TRBV4-1 and TRBJ2-7; maybe TRBD1 (6 bases). CDR3 length: 14 amino acids. CDR1 is MGHRA, CDR2 YSYEKL, per germline. Trimming shortened V by 2 bases and J by 4 bases, and 12 bases separated the two germline ends. The sequenced part of the CDR3 DNA is TGCGCCAGCAGCCAATACGAGGGGGTTTACGAG. This codes for CASSQYEGVYE. The whole CDR3 sequence reads CASSQYEGVYEQYF.

Worth noting for this clone: The DNA ends 3 residues before the CDR3 does, and the rest of the CDR3 is filled in from the germline J gene. V and J are TRBV18 and TRBJ2-7; 11 bases map to TRBD1. The J segment lost 4 bases and the V segment lost 3 bases, leaving 5 bases of the junction unmatched. Germline V lookup: CDR1 KGHSH, CDR2 LQKENI. The CDR3 extends over 15 amino acids. The CDR3 DNA, read in part, is TGTGCCAGCTCACCTGGACAGGGGGCCGTATACGAG. It codes for CASSPGQGAVYE. The CDR3 as a whole reads CASSPGQGAVYEQYF.

As for this clone: One end of the junction does not line up with germline, which may come from a read error. The read falls 3 residues short of the CDR3 end, and the missing part is taken from the germline J gene. The sample has other DNA sequences that encode this CDR3 too. The V gene is TRBV5-1, the J gene TRBJ1-3, with D perhaps TRBD1 (5 bases). The CDR3 totals 16 residues. CDR1 SGHRS and CDR2 YFSETQ come from the germline V gene. The CDR3 sequence is CASSLEAGGSGNTIYF. CDR3 DNA (partial): TGCGCCAGCAGCTTGGAAGCGGGGGGTTCTGGAAACACA. The full variable domain, rest sourced from reference TRBV5-1 and TRBJ1-3, is KAGVTQTPRYLIKTRGQQVTLSCSPISGHRSVSWYQQTPGQGLQFLFEYFSETQRNKGNFPGRFSGRQFSNSRSEMNVSTLELGDSALYLCASSLEAGGSGNTIYFGEGSWLTVV.

To note about this clone: The sequence runs out 3 residues before the end of the CDR3; the remainder is reconstructed from the germline J gene. This chain joins TRBV5-1 and TRBJ2-2; 9 nucleotides match TRBD1. The ends lost 4 bases at V and 7 bases at J; junction bases unmatched: 8. Per the germline V gene, CDR1 is SGHRS and CDR2 is YFSETQ. This CDR3 region has 15 residues. The CDR3 loop is CASSVTGGADGELFF. CDR3 bases read: TGCGCCAGCAGCGTTACAGGGGGCGCGGACGGGGAG.

Concerning this clone itself: The observed sequence ends 3 residues before the CDR3 terminus, with the missing tail filled in from the germline J gene. The rearrangement joins TRBV19 to TRBJ1-2, with 9 bases lining up with TRBD1. The CDR3 runs to 14 residues. The germline V gene encodes CDR1 LNHDA and CDR2 SQIVND (reference sequence). Partial CDR3 DNA: TGTGCCAGTAGTATCCAACAGGGGGCGCCCGGC. This translates into CASSIQQGAPG. In full, the CDR3 is CASSIQQGAPGYTF.

Turning to this clone: The read stops 3 residues short of the end of the CDR3; the missing end is completed from the germline J gene. The rearrangement joins TRBV28 to TRBJ2-1; 10 nucleotides match TRBD1. This CDR3 is 15 amino acids long. With 7 bases clipped from V and 9 bases from J, the junction kept 12 bases outside the gene matches. CDR1 MDHEN and CDR2 SYDVKM come from the germline V gene. This CDR3 is CASIAVDRGHTEQFF. Partial CDR3 DNA: TGTGCCAGCATAGCCGTAGACAGGGGGCACACTGAG. Looking up the rest from reference TRBV28 and TRBJ2-1 gives the full variable domain: DVKVTQSSRYLVKRTGEKVFLECVQDMDHENMFWYRQDPGLGLRLIYFSYDVKMKEKGDIPEGYSVSREKKERFSLILESASTNQTSMYLCASIAVDRGHTEQFFGPGTRLTVL.

As to this clone: The CDR3 extends 3 residues past the end of the read, so its final part is completed from the germline J gene. The chain combines TRBV20-1 with TRBJ2-3; TRBD2 might be the D (7 bases). V lost 3 bases and J 2 bases, leaving 15 bases between the germline ends. The CDR3 contains 15 residues. From germline, CDR1 is DFQATT and CDR2 SNEGSKA (reference sequence). The CDR3 is CSARERGAPTDTQYF. CDR3 DNA (partial): TGCAGTGCTAGGGAACGGGGGGCTCCCACAGATACG.

About this clone itself: Coverage ceases 3 residues before the CDR3 finishes, and the germline J gene fills in the end. The gene calls are TRBV20-1 and TRBJ2-5; TRBD2 matches at 7 bases. The germline V gene has CDR1 DFQATT and CDR2 SNEGSKA (reference sequence). This CDR3 has 17 amino acids. Germline trimming cut 2 bases from V and 5 bases from J; bases unmatched to any gene: 17. CDR3 protein: CSARPFGGFDSWETQYF. Partial CDR3 DNA: TGCAGTGCTAGACCATTCGGGGGGTTCGATTCGTGGGAGACC.

As to this clone: The read ends 3 residues shy of where the CDR3 ends; the end is completed using the germline J gene. The rearrangement joins TRBV5-1 to TRBJ2-3, with D possibly matching TRBD1 (6 bases). This CDR3 comprises 14 residues. The germline V gene has CDR1 SGHRS and CDR2 YFSETQ. The covered CDR3 bases are TGCGCCAGCAGCCCTGGGACAAGTAATCAGCCG. Translating gives CASSPGTSNQP. The full CDR3 protein is CASSPGTSNQPQYF.

In the case of this clone: The observed sequence ends 3 residues before the CDR3 terminus, with the missing tail filled in from the germline J gene. V and J are TRBV28 and TRBJ2-6; possible D gene TRBD2, 5 bases. CDR1 and CDR2 (germline): MDHEN, SYDVKM. Trimming left V 6 bases short and J 1 base short, with 13 bases between. CDR3 length: 16 amino acids. The sequenced part of the CDR3 DNA is TGTGCCAGCAGCGGACTTTTCGGTTCTGGGGCCAACGTC. Translated: CASSGLFGSGANV. The entire CDR3 sequence reads CASSGLFGSGANVLTF. The variable domain in full, completed from reference TRBV28 and TRBJ2-6, reads DVKVTQSSRYLVKRTGEKVFLECVQDMDHENMFWYRQDPGLGLRLIYFSYDVKMKEKGDIPEGYSVSREKKERFSLILESASTNQTSMYLCASSGLFGSGANVLTFGAGSRLTVL.